The 9 T cell receptor beta chains below were found in one sample sequenced in a study of T cell responses to AZD1222 COVID-19 vaccine. The table came from immunoSEQ multiplex PCR; TCRdb's copy has only in-frame clones and leaves some out. The data show 95,000 to 150,000 clones, 92% seen once. The sequencing here drew on peripheral blood, taken on day 0 of AZD1222 vaccination. The receptors shown here come from an adult in good health.

The V and J genes are TRBV6-2 or TRBV6-3 and TRBJ1-2; no firm D call. The germline gives CDR1 MNHEY, CDR2 SVGEGT. The CDR3 consists of 12 residues. The V and J ends lost 3 bases and 11 bases respectively, with 13 bases between them. CDR3 nucleotides: TGTGCCAGCAGTTATCAGGTTTCTGGTTACACCTTC. Protein: CASSYQVSGYTF.

The chain couples TRBV7-9 to TRBJ2-1; 11 positions agree with TRBD2. Germline trimming cut 3 bases from V and 3 bases from J; bases unmatched to any gene: 1. The CDR3 has 15 residues. The germline CDR1 and CDR2 sequences are SEHNR and FQNEAQ (reference sequence). The CDR3 here is CASSLTSGNYNEQFF. The CDR3 DNA reads TGTGCCAGCAGCTTGACTAGCGGGAACTACAATGAGCAGTTCTTC.

The chain has TRBV5-4 and TRBJ2-1, with unresolved D. This CDR3 has 12 amino acids. The V gene lost 0 bases and the J gene lost 12 bases, with 10 bases spanning the gap. Germline CDR1 SGHNT, CDR2 YYREEE (reference sequence). CDR3 bases: TGTGCCAGCAGCTTGGAGGCTAGAAGGCAGTTCTTC. Encoded protein: CASSLEARRQFF. Supplemented by reference TRBV5-4 and TRBJ2-1, the full variable domain reads ETGVTQSPTHLIKTRGQQVTLRCSSQSGHNTVSWYQQALGQGPQFIFQYYREEENGRGNFPPRFSGLQFPNYSSELNVNALELDDSALYLCASSLEARRQFFGPGTRLTVL.

The chain is built from TRBV9 and TRBJ1-2; D is perhaps TRBD1 (6 bases). Germline assignment: CDR1 SGDLS and CDR2 YYNGEE. This CDR3 is 15 amino acids long. V gave up 0 bases and J gave up 5 bases, with 14 bases separating them. The CDR3: CASSVDGRGVYGYTF. CDR3 nucleotides: TGTGCCAGCAGCGTAGACGGCAGGGGTGTTTATGGCTACACCTTC.

The chain joins TRBV2 to TRBJ1-5, with 7 positions matching TRBD1. The length of the CDR3 is 13 residues. Trimming cost V 2 bases and J 7 bases; bases outside gene matches: 2. Germline V gene sequence: CDR1 SNHLY, CDR2 FYNNEI. CDR3 protein: CASSETGEQPQHF. The CDR3, as DNA: TGTGCCAGCAGTGAAACAGGGGAGCAGCCCCAGCATTTT.

The chain recombines TRBV7-9 with TRBJ2-5; maybe TRBD2 (6 bases). With 5 bases removed from V and 2 bases from J, the gap between germline ends came to 15 bases. The germline gives CDR1 SEHNR, CDR2 FQNEAQ (reference sequence). The CDR3 runs to 15 residues. The DNA for the CDR3 is TGTGCCAGCAGCGACCCGCGGAGGGTTCAAGAGACCCAGTACTTC. Translating gives CASSDPRRVQETQYF.

This chain joins TRBV6-6 and TRBJ1-6; D not certain. This CDR3 has 15 residues. Germline loops: CDR1 MNHNY, CDR2 SVGAGI (reference sequence). Trimming pared 2 bases from V and 10 bases from J, leaving 15 bases between. The CDR3 reads CASSYGVSLGSPLHF. The CDR3 nucleotides read TGTGCCAGCAGTTACGGAGTTAGTTTAGGATCACCCCTCCACTTT.

The chain has TRBV19 and TRBJ1-1; D is unclear. Trimming removed 3 bases at V and 11 bases at J, with 10 bases between. Germline V CDR1 and CDR2: LNHDA, SQIVND (reference sequence). The CDR3 runs 11 residues. The CDR3 bases are TGTGCCAGTAGTATTTATTTTCGGGCTTTCTTT. Protein sequence: CASSIYFRAFF.

The gene calls are TRBV7-9 and TRBJ2-3, with D uncertain. The CDR3 is made up of 12 amino acids. Per germline, CDR1 SEHNR and CDR2 FQNEAQ (reference sequence). V was cut by 1 base and J by 7 bases, with 6 bases left in between. CDR3 region: CASSLELNTQYF. DNA for the CDR3: TGTGCCAGCAGCTTAGAATTAAATACGCAGTATTTT.